This TCR beta chain was recovered during a study of blood T cell repertoires in COVID-19. As processed by the authors: Reference gene primer amplification gave nucleated cell count estimates. The method was immunoSEQ multiplex PCR; TCRdb's version includes in-frame clones alone and lacks a portion of them. V and J calls plus clone size are reproduced from that table; the DNA served to infer D and trimming. Of hundreds of thousands of clones in the sample, 70% to 90% are singletons; the top ten hold approximately 0.25%. CDR3 size: 14 residues. Germline V CDR1 and CDR2: SGHDT, YYEEEE. Trimming took 2 bases from V and 5 from J; bases not matched to a gene: 6.

The clonotype originates from a woman aged 18-29 years with acute or convalescent COVID-19. The V call is TRBV5-6, the J call TRBJ1-1; TRBD1 matches 7 bases. Sequencing was done on a sample of peripheral blood. The CDR3 DNA follows: TGTGCCAGCAGCTTTCTGACAGGGTTAACTGAAGCTTTCTTT. Translating it yields CASSFLTGLTEAFF.